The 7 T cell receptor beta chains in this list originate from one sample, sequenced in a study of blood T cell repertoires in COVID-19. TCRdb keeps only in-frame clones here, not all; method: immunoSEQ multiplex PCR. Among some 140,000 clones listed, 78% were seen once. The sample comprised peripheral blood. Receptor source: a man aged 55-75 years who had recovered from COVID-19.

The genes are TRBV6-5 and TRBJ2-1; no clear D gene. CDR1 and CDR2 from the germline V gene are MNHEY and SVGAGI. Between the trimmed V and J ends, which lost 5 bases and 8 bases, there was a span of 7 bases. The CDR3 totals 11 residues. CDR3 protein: CASSQRHEQFF. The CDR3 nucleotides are TGTGCCAGCAGTCAGAGGCATGAGCAGTTCTTC.

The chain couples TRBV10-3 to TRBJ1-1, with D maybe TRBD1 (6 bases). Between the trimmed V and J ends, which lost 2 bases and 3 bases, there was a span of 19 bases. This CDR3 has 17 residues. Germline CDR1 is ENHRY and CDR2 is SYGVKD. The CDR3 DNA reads TGTGCCATCAGTGAGAAGGGCAGGGGCGCAGGAGACACTGAAGCTTTCTTT. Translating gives CAISEKGRGAGDTEAFF.

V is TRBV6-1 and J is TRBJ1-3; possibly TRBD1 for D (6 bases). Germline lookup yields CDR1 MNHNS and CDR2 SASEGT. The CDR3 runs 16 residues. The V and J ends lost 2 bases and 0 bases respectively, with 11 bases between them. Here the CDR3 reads CASSEPGHLSGNTIYF. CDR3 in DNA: TGTGCCAGCAGTGAACCGGGACATCTCTCTGGAAACACCATATATTTT.

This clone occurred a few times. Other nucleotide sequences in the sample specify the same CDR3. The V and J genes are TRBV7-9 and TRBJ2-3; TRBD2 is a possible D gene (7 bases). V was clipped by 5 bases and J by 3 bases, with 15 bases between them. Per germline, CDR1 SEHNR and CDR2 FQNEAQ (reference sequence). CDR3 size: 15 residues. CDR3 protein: CASSLGEGGTDTQYF. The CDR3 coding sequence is TGTGCCAGCAGCCTAGGGGAGGGGGGTACAGATACGCAGTATTTT.

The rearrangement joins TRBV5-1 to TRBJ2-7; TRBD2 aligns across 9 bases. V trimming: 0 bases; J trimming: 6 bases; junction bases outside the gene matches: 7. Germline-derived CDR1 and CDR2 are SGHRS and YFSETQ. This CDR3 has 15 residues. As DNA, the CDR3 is TGCGCCAGCAGCTTGGAAATAGCGGGAGCCCCCGAGCAGTACTTC. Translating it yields CASSLEIAGAPEQYF.

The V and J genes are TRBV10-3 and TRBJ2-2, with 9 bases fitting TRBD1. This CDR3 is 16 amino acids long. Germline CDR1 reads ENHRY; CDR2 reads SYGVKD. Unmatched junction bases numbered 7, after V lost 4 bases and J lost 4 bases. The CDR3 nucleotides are TGTGCCATCAGTGGCACCGACAGGGGGTCCACCGGGGAGCTGTTTTTT. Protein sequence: CAISGTDRGSTGELFF.

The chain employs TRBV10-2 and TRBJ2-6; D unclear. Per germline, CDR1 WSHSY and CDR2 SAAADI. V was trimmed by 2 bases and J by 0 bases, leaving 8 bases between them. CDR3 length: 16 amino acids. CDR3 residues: CASSEGRSSGANVLTF. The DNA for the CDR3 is TGCGCCAGCAGTGAGGGCCGGAGCTCTGGGGCCAACGTCCTGACTTTC.